Described below is a single TCR beta chain sequence and its context. The data belong to a study of blood T cells in healthy people across ages. Together with a sample-barcoded 5' primer, a J-beta primer mix was included in a second PCR lasting about 7 to 11 cycles. TCRdb re-derived calls from the 5' RACE reads in MiXCR, one entry per CDR3 protein. The sample yields 1.5 million to 2 million distinct CDR3 sequences, 28% seen once. There are 16 residues in the CDR3. Germline loops: CDR1 KGHSY, CDR2 FQNENV. Sequencing was done on a sample of blood. The genes are TRBV16 and TRBJ2-4, with D perhaps matching TRBD1 or TRBD2 (5 bases each). The DNA matches TRBJ2-7 better at its end, which makes the J call doubtful. This receptor was taken from a woman younger than 45 in good health. CDR3 protein: CASSQSVGENNYEQYF. The CDR3 DNA reads as TGTGCCAGCAGCCAATCGGTGGGGGAGAACAACTACGAGCAGTACTTC.